The present TCR beta chain was sequenced within a study of tumor-infiltrating lymphocytes in primary liver carcinoma. A word on this clonotype: This CDR3 fails to terminate in the conserved phenylalanine or tryptophan, so it likely reflects a read error. The limits of the CDR3 on the DNA are not certain, so only TCRdb's listed CDR3 is given.

Researchers generated TCR beta cDNA from about 450 ng of total RNA, relying on a constant-region primer. TCR beta libraries came from three nested multiplex PCR rounds using slightly modified ARM-PCR. Each of the first two PCR rounds ran nine to ten cycles with TRBV1-TRBV30 forward and C-beta reverse primers. TCRdb independently ran MiXCR on the multiplex PCR reads; one entry per CDR3 protein. The table shows under 110,000 distinct CDR3 sequences, with about 67% occurring only once. Both ends counted, the CDR3 spans 13 residues. Germline V gives CDR1 WSHSY, CDR2 SAAADI. RNA and DNA were co-extracted from approximately 20-30 mg of unsorted bulk tissue.

The source of this sequence is a woman aged 55-69 years with primary liver carcinoma and hepatitis B virus infection. The chain uses TRBV10-2 and TRBJ2-2. The sample consisted of liver tumor tissue from sampling region 2. Subset here: tumor region T2, inferior pole. This CDR3 reads CASSDRTTGELSY.